The sequence of this T cell receptor beta chain was determined in a study of regulatory T cells in long-lasting Graves disease. Overall study results and limits: The number of shared public clonotypes was higher in persistent patients (approximately 2,500) than new patients (more than 850).

Indicated time point: newly diagnosed GD, antithyroid drugs for less than 3 months. From PBMCs, RNA was extracted and then used to make the TCR library. The authors diagnosed Graves' disease using American Thyroid Association guidelines. HTBI primers from iRepertoire and Arm-PCR of CDR3 regions yielded the TCR beta libraries. In the original processing: Throughout the samples, researchers identified some 62 TRBV and approximately 13 TRBJ segments. TCRdb recomputed calls from the multiplex PCR reads with MiXCR, one row per CDR3 protein. The V and J calls reflect TCRdb's pipeline rather than the authors' work. The sample has more than 400,000 distinct CDR3 sequences, around 15% seen once. This clonotype was recorded many times. Its cognate antigen is unknown. V was trimmed by 4 bases and J by 7 bases, leaving 11 bases between them. The V gene's germline CDR1 is GTSNPN and CDR2 SVGIG (reference sequence). This CDR3 is built from 13 residues.

The same data also went into a second study, on T cells in Graves' hyperthyroidism and ophthalmopathy.

The chain recombines TRBV30 with TRBJ1-6; possible D gene TRBD1, 6 bases. The receptor was derived from a middle-aged man with Graves disease. The sample here was peripheral blood mononuclear cells (PBMCs), taken at new diagnosis, from a patient treated with antithyroid drugs. The CDR3, as DNA: TGTGCCTGGATGGGACAAGCGAATTCACCCCTCCACTTT. Protein product: CAWMGQANSPLHF.